These T cell receptor beta chains were read from a single sample in a study of blood T cell repertoires in COVID-19. Here immunoSEQ multiplex PCR was the method, and the copy in TCRdb shows in-frame clones only, minus some. The data hold some 300,000 clones, with approximately 89% observed a single time. The sequenced sample consisted of PBMCs or T cells enriched from blood (not recorded which). Every receptor here comes from a woman in her 50s who had been exposed to COVID-19. CDR3s include the opening cysteine and the closing phenylalanine or tryptophan. D genes are given only for firm matches. Not all rows give a size; the values are once, few, many and, for expanded clones, a class.

v_call: TRBV7-9
d_call: .
clone_size: .
j_call: TRBJ1-1
cdr3_aa: CASSPGWGETTEAFF
cdr3_nt: TGTGCCAGCAGCCCGGGATGGGGGGAGACGACTGAAGCTTTCTTT

v_call: TRBV5-6
d_call: TRBD1
clone_size: .
j_call: TRBJ2-7
cdr3_aa: CASTLPGGQGHEQYF
cdr3_nt: TGTGCCAGCACCCTTCCAGGGGGACAGGGCCACGAGCAGTACTTC

v_call: TRBV5-1
d_call: .
clone_size: .
j_call: TRBJ1-4
cdr3_aa: CASRGGDNEKLFF
cdr3_nt: TGCGCCAGCAGAGGTGGAGATAATGAAAAACTGTTTTTT

v_call: TRBV10-3
d_call: TRBD2
clone_size: .
j_call: TRBJ2-7
cdr3_aa: CAISEPGTGGDYEQYF
cdr3_nt: TGTGCCATCAGTGAGCCGGGTACGGGGGGGGACTACGAGCAGTACTTC

v_call: TRBV5-1
d_call: TRBD1
clone_size: .
j_call: TRBJ1-1
cdr3_aa: CASSEGAGNTEAFF
cdr3_nt: TGCGCCAGCAGCGAGGGGGCTGGGAACACTGAAGCTTTCTTT

v_call: TRBV27
d_call: .
clone_size: .
j_call: TRBJ2-5
cdr3_aa: CASSSRGRGETQYF
cdr3_nt: TGTGCCAGCAGTTCCCGAGGCAGGGGAGAGACCCAGTACTTC

v_call: TRBV14
d_call: .
clone_size: once
j_call: TRBJ2-2
cdr3_aa: CASSFAPGLGTGELFF
cdr3_nt: TGTGCCAGCAGCTTCGCGCCGGGTCTTGGGACCGGGGAGCTGTTTTTT

v_call: TRBV3-1/TRBV3-2
d_call: TRBD1
clone_size: .
j_call: TRBJ1-3
cdr3_aa: CASSQMGTVSGNTIYF
cdr3_nt: TGTGCCAGCAGCCAGATGGGGACAGTCTCTGGAAACACCATATATTTT

v_call: TRBV19
d_call: TRBD1
clone_size: .
j_call: TRBJ1-1
cdr3_aa: CASSIVGTGGTEAFF
cdr3_nt: TGTGCCAGTAGTATAGTTGGTACAGGGGGAACTGAAGCTTTCTTT

v_call: TRBV28
d_call: .
clone_size: .
j_call: TRBJ2-7
cdr3_aa: CASSLSPYEQYF
cdr3_nt: TGTGCCAGCAGTTTAAGCCCCTACGAGCAGTACTTC

v_call: TRBV28
d_call: TRBD1
clone_size: .
j_call: TRBJ2-1
cdr3_aa: CASSLQTGVSIFEQFF
cdr3_nt: TGTGCCAGCAGTCTGCAGACAGGGGTTAGTATTTTTGAGCAGTTCTTC

v_call: TRBV28
d_call: .
clone_size: .
j_call: TRBJ1-2
cdr3_aa: CASSSPGQGRNGYTF
cdr3_nt: TGTGCCAGCAGTTCCCCTGGGCAGGGGCGGAATGGCTACACCTTC

v_call: TRBV7-6
d_call: TRBD1
clone_size: .
j_call: TRBJ1-6
cdr3_aa: CASSSRQGQDSPLHF
cdr3_nt: TGTGCCAGCAGCTCCCGACAGGGGCAAGATTCACCCCTCCACTTT

v_call: TRBV14
d_call: .
clone_size: .
j_call: TRBJ2-7
cdr3_aa: CASSRFQTSYEQYF
cdr3_nt: TGTGCCAGCAGCCGCTTCCAGACTAGCTACGAGCAGTACTTC

v_call: TRBV2
d_call: .
clone_size: .
j_call: TRBJ2-3
cdr3_aa: CASSDMGAGVGYF
cdr3_nt: TGTGCCAGCAGTGATATGGGGGCAGGGGTAGGGTATTTT

v_call: TRBV11-3
d_call: .
clone_size: .
j_call: TRBJ2-3
cdr3_aa: CASSPSFGRGDTQYF
cdr3_nt: TGTGCCAGCAGCCCCTCGTTTGGGCGGGGAGATACGCAGTATTTT

v_call: TRBV30
d_call: .
clone_size: .
j_call: TRBJ2-7
cdr3_aa: CAWSVDTNYEQYF
cdr3_nt: TGTGCCTGGAGTGTCGACACCAACTACGAGCAGTACTTC

v_call: TRBV6-1
d_call: .
clone_size: .
j_call: TRBJ1-5
cdr3_aa: CASSDNPGNQPQHF
cdr3_nt: TGTGCCAGCAGTGACAATCCAGGGAATCAGCCCCAGCATTTT

v_call: TRBV11-2
d_call: TRBD1
clone_size: .
j_call: TRBJ2-5
cdr3_aa: CASSLMNRQGARETQYF
cdr3_nt: TGTGCCAGCAGCTTAATGAATCGACAGGGCGCAAGGGAGACCCAGTACTTC

v_call: TRBV5-6
d_call: .
clone_size: once
j_call: TRBJ2-1
cdr3_aa: CASMLGLSLINEQFF
cdr3_nt: TGTGCCAGCATGCTTGGGCTTTCTCTCATCAATGAGCAGTTCTTC

v_call: TRBV10-3
d_call: .
clone_size: .
j_call: TRBJ1-4
cdr3_aa: CAISAVGVEKLFF
cdr3_nt: TGTGCCATCAGTGCAGTAGGAGTCGAAAAACTGTTTTTT

v_call: TRBV2
d_call: TRBD1
clone_size: .
j_call: TRBJ2-5
cdr3_aa: CASVPGQGNSETQYF
cdr3_nt: TGTGCCAGCGTCCCGGGACAGGGTAATTCAGAGACCCAGTACTTC

v_call: TRBV28
d_call: .
clone_size: .
j_call: TRBJ2-3
cdr3_aa: CASRTGNTQYF
cdr3_nt: TGTGCCAGCAGGACTGGTAATACGCAGTATTTT

v_call: TRBV27
d_call: .
clone_size: .
j_call: TRBJ2-3
cdr3_aa: CASSFSRAGPTDTQYF
cdr3_nt: TGTGCCAGCAGTTTTTCTAGGGCGGGGCCGACAGATACGCAGTATTTT

v_call: TRBV7-8
d_call: TRBD2
clone_size: once
j_call: TRBJ2-5
cdr3_aa: CASSSRLAGKETQYF
cdr3_nt: TGTGCCAGCAGCTCCCGACTAGCGGGGAAAGAGACCCAGTACTTC

v_call: TRBV10-3
d_call: .
clone_size: .
j_call: TRBJ2-2
cdr3_aa: CALSTTEAGELFF
cdr3_nt: TGTGCCTTATCCACGACAGAAGCCGGGGAGCTGTTTTTT

v_call: TRBV11-3
d_call: TRBD2
clone_size: .
j_call: TRBJ2-1
cdr3_aa: CASSSGGLAGYNEQFF
cdr3_nt: TGTGCCAGCAGCTCCGGAGGGCTAGCGGGGTACAATGAGCAGTTCTTC

v_call: TRBV5-4
d_call: .
clone_size: .
j_call: TRBJ2-7
cdr3_aa: CASSLGRATYYEQYF
cdr3_nt: TGTGCCAGCAGCTTGGGGAGGGCAACCTACTACGAGCAGTACTTC

v_call: TRBV1
d_call: .
clone_size: .
j_call: TRBJ2-1
cdr3_aa: CTSSPDLAGDSYNEQFF
cdr3_nt: TGCACCAGCAGCCCTGACCTAGCGGGGGATTCCTACAATGAGCAGTTCTTC

v_call: TRBV5-1
d_call: .
clone_size: .
j_call: TRBJ1-4
cdr3_aa: CASSLAGRNNEKLFF
cdr3_nt: TGCGCCAGCAGCTTGGCTGGCAGGAATAATGAAAAACTGTTTTTT

v_call: TRBV5-1
d_call: .
clone_size: .
j_call: TRBJ1-1
cdr3_aa: CASSLQSPRYEAFF
cdr3_nt: TGCGCCAGCAGCTTGCAATCACCGCGGTATGAAGCTTTCTTT

v_call: TRBV29-1
d_call: .
clone_size: .
j_call: TRBJ1-5
cdr3_aa: CSVVAGNNQPQHF
cdr3_nt: TGCAGCGTTGTTGCAGGGAACAATCAGCCCCAGCATTTT

v_call: TRBV5-4
d_call: .
clone_size: .
j_call: TRBJ1-1
cdr3_aa: CASSPQFNTEAFF
cdr3_nt: TGTGCCAGCAGCCCACAATTCAATACTGAAGCTTTCTTT

v_call: TRBV27
d_call: .
clone_size: once
j_call: TRBJ1-5
cdr3_aa: CASSLMGGGGNQPQHF
cdr3_nt: TGTGCCAGCAGTTTAATGGGGGGAGGTGGCAATCAGCCCCAGCATTTT

v_call: TRBV2
d_call: .
clone_size: .
j_call: TRBJ2-7
cdr3_aa: CASSGQGQGEQYF
cdr3_nt: TGTGCCAGCAGTGGGCAGGGTCAAGGCGAGCAGTACTTC

v_call: TRBV5-1
d_call: .
clone_size: .
j_call: TRBJ1-1
cdr3_aa: CASSQNTEAFF
cdr3_nt: TGCGCCAGCAGCCAAAACACTGAAGCTTTCTTT

v_call: TRBV2
d_call: .
clone_size: .
j_call: TRBJ1-4
cdr3_aa: CASSPERGWGEKLFF
cdr3_nt: TGTGCCAGCAGTCCAGAGAGGGGGTGGGGTGAAAAACTGTTTTTT

v_call: TRBV19
d_call: .
clone_size: .
j_call: TRBJ2-1
cdr3_aa: CASSTTWGGASYNEQFF
cdr3_nt: TGTGCCAGTAGTACCACCTGGGGCGGGGCCTCCTACAATGAGCAGTTCTTC

v_call: TRBV19
d_call: TRBD1
clone_size: .
j_call: TRBJ1-1
cdr3_aa: CASSIDPGQEGNTEAFF
cdr3_nt: TGTGCCAGTAGTATAGACCCGGGACAGGAGGGAAACACTGAAGCTTTCTTT

v_call: TRBV6-1
d_call: .
clone_size: .
j_call: TRBJ1-2
cdr3_aa: CASSEILGEGGYTF
cdr3_nt: TGTGCCAGCAGTGAAATTTTGGGGGAGGGTGGCTACACCTTC